This T cell receptor beta chain was retrieved from a study of cytomegalovirus exposure and HLA in healthy donors. Study observations and caveats: Whilst most TCR sequences proved rare, a subset of public TCRs occurred across many donors.

This clone was detected only a few times. Its antigen is as yet unknown. The germline V gene has CDR1 SGHTA and CDR2 FQGTGA. CDR3 length: 15 residues. V dropped 1 base and J dropped 1; count of bases not matched to a gene: 2. The donors (healthy individuals) were bone marrow donors. The study ran its PCR with 60 Vbeta and 13 Jbeta primers. Clones were read by immunoSEQ multiplex PCR, and TCRdb kept only the in-frame ones, dropping some. The profile shows 150,000 or so clones, roughly 80% of them singletons. The sequenced sample was PBMCs. The chain is built from TRBV7-3 and TRBJ2-7; 9 bases line up with TRBD2. The receptor was isolated from a woman aged 40 to 50 in good health and CMV-seropositive. CDR3 in amino acids: CASSLMAGGSYEQYF. CDR3 DNA: TGTGCCAGCAGCTTAATGGCGGGGGGGTCCTACGAGCAGTACTTC. The full variable domain, with the rest looked up from reference TRBV7-3 and TRBJ2-7, is GAGVSQTPSNKVTEKGKYVELRCDPISGHTALYWYRQSLGQGPEFLIYFQGTGAADDSGLPNDRFFAVRPEGSVSTLKIQRTERGDSAVYLCASSLMAGGSYEQYFGPGTRLTVT.